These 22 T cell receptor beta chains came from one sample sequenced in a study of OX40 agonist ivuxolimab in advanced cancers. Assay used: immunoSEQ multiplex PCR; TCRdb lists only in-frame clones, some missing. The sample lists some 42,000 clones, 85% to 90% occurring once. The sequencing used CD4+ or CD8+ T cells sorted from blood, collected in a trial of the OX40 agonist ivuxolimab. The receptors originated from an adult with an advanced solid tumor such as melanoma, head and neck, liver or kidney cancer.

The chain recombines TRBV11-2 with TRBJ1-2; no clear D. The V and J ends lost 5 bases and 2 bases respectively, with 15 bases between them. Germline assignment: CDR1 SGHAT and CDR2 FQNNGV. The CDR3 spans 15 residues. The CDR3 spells CASSQTPSSNYGYTF. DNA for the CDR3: TGTGCCAGCAGCCAAACACCCAGTTCCAACTATGGCTACACCTTC.

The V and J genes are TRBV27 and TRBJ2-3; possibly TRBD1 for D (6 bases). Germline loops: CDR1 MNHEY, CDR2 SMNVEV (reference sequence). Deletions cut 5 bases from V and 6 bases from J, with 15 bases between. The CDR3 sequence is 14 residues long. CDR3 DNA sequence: TGTGCCAGCAGTCCTAACCCCAGGGGTGATACGCAGTATTTT. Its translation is CASSPNPRGDTQYF.

CDR3 sequence reads: CASSLSGTGGSPLHF. DNA of the CDR3: TGTGCCAGCAGCCTATCCGGGACAGGAGGCTCACCCCTCCACTTT. The chain employs TRBV2 and TRBJ1-6, with 8 nucleotides matching TRBD1. Trimming removed 6 bases from V and 10 bases from J; junction bases left unmatched: 11. Germline values: CDR1 SNHLY, CDR2 FYNNEI. The CDR3 loop spans 15 amino acids. Full variable domain (missing parts from reference TRBV2 and TRBJ1-6): EPEVTQTPSHQVTQMGQEVILRCVPISNHLYFYWYRQILGQKVEFLVSFYNNEISEKSEIFDDQFSVERPDGSNFTLKIRSTKLEDSAMYFCASSLSGTGGSPLHFGNGTRLTVT.

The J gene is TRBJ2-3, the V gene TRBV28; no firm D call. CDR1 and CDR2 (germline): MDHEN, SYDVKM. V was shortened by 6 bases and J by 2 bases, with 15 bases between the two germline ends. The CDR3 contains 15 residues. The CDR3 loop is CASRPPGADTDTQYF. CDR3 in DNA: TGTGCCAGCAGGCCCCCTGGCGCGGACACAGATACGCAGTATTTT.

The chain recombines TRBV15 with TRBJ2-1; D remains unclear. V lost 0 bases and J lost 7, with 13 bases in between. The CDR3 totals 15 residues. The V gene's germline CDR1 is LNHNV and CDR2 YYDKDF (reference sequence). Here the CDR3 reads CATSRDVRTENEQFF. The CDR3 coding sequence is TGTGCCACCAGCAGAGATGTCAGGACGGAGAATGAGCAGTTCTTC.

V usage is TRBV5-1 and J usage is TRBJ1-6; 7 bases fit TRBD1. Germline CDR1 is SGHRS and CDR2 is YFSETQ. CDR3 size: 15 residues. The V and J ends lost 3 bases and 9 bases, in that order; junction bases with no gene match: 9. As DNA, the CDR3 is TGCGCCAGCAGCTCCGACAGGGAGTGGGGTTCACCCCTCCACTTT. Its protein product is CASSSDREWGSPLHF.

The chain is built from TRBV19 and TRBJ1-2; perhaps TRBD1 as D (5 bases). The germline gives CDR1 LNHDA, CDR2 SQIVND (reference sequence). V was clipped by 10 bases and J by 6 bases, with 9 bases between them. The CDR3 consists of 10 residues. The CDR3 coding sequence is TGTGCCACCCAGACAGATGGCTACACCTTC. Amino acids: CATQTDGYTF.

The CDR3 sequence is CASSFSDTQYF. CDR3 nucleotide sequence: TGTGCCAGCAGCTTCTCAGATACGCAGTATTTT. This chain connects TRBV7-9 to TRBJ2-3; D uncertain. This CDR3 has 11 amino acids. CDR1 SEHNR and CDR2 FQNEAQ come from the germline V gene (reference sequence). Trimming pared 3 bases from V and 4 bases from J, leaving 2 bases between.

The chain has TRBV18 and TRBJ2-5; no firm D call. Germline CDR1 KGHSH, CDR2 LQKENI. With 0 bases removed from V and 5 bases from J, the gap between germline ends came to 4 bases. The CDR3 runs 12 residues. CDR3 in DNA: TGTGCCAGCTCACCACCGGGGGAGACCCAGTACTTC. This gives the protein CASSPPGETQYF.

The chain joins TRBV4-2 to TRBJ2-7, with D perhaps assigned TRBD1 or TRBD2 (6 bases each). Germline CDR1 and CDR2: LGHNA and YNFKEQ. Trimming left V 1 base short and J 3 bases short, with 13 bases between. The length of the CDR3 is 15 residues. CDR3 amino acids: CASSQVDGGNYEQYF. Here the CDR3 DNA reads TGTGCCAGCAGCCAAGTTGACGGGGGCAACTACGAGCAGTACTTC.

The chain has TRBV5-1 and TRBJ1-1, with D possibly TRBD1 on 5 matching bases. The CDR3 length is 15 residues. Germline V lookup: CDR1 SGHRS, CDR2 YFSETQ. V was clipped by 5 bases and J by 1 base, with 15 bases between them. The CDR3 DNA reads TGCGCCAGCAGTTTACGCCGGGACGGGAACACTGAAGCTTTCTTT. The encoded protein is CASSLRRDGNTEAFF.

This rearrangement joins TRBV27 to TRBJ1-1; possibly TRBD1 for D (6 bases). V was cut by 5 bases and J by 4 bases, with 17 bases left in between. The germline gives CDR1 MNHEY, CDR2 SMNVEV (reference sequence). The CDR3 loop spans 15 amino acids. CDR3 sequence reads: CASSMTPGATTEAFF. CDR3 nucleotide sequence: TGTGCCAGCAGTATGACCCCAGGGGCAACCACTGAAGCTTTCTTT.

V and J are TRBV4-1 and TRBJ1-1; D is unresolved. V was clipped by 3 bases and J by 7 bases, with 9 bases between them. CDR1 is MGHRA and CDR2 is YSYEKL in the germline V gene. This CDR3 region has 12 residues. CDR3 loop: CASSQSGSEAFF. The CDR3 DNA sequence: TGCGCCAGCAGCCAGTCGGGGAGTGAAGCTTTCTTT.

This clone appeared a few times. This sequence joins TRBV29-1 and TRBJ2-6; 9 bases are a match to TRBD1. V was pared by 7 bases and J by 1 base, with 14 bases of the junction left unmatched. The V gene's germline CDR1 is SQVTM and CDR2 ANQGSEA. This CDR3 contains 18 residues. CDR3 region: CSGSGTGRLLSGANVLTF. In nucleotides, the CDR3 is TGCAGCGGCTCCGGGACAGGGCGTCTGCTATCTGGGGCCAACGTCCTGACTTTC.

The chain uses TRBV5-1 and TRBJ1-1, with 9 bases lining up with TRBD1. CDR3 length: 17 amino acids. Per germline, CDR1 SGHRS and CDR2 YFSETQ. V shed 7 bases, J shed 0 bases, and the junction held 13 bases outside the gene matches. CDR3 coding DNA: TGCGCCAGCCGGCTTAAGACAGGGGGGGTCATGAACACTGAAGCTTTCTTT. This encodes CASRLKTGGVMNTEAFF.

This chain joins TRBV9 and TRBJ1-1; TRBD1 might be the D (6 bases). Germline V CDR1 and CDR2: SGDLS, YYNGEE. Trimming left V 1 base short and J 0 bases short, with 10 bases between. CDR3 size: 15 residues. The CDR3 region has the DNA TGTGCCAGCAGCGTATTGGCAGGGGTGAACACTGAAGCTTTCTTT. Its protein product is CASSVLAGVNTEAFF.

The CDR3 nucleotides read TGTGCCAGTAGTGGCCCGTCCTTCACAGATACGCAGTATTTT. Its translation: CASSGPSFTDTQYF. The V call is TRBV19, the J call TRBJ2-3, with D hard to call. The germline V and J ends were trimmed by 5 bases and 2 bases, with 11 bases remaining between them. This CDR3 contains 14 residues. Per germline, CDR1 LNHDA and CDR2 SQIVND (reference sequence).

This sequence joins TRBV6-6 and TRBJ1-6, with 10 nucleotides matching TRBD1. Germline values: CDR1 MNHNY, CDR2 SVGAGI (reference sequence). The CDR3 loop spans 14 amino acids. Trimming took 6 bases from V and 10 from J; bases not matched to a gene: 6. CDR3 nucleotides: TGTGCCAGCAGCCTCCGGGACAGGGGATCACCCCTCCACTTT. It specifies CASSLRDRGSPLHF.

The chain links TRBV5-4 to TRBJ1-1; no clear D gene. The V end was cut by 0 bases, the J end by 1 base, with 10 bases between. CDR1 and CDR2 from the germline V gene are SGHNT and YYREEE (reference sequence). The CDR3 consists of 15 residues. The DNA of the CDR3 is TGTGCCAGCAGCTTGGTCCCGGCCCCGAACACTGAAGCTTTCTTT. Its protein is CASSLVPAPNTEAFF.

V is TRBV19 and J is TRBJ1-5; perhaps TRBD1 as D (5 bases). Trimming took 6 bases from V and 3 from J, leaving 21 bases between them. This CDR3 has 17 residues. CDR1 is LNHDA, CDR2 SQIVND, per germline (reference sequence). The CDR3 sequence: CASSIWPGAPYNQPQHF. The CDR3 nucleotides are TGTGCCAGTAGCATCTGGCCCGGGGCGCCATACAATCAGCCCCAGCATTTT.

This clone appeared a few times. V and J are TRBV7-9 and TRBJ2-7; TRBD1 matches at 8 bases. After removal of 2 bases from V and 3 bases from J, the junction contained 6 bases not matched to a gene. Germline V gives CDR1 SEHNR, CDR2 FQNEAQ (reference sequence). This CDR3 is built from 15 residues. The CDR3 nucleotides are TGTGCCAGCAGCTTATCCGGACAGGGTCTCTACGAGCAGTACTTC. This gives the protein CASSLSGQGLYEQYF.

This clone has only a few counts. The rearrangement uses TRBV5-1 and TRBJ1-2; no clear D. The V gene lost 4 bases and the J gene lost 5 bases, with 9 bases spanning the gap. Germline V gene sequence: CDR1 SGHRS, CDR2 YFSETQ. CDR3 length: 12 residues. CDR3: CASSPSGYGYTF. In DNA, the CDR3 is TGCGCCAGCAGCCCCTCGGGATATGGCTACACCTTC.